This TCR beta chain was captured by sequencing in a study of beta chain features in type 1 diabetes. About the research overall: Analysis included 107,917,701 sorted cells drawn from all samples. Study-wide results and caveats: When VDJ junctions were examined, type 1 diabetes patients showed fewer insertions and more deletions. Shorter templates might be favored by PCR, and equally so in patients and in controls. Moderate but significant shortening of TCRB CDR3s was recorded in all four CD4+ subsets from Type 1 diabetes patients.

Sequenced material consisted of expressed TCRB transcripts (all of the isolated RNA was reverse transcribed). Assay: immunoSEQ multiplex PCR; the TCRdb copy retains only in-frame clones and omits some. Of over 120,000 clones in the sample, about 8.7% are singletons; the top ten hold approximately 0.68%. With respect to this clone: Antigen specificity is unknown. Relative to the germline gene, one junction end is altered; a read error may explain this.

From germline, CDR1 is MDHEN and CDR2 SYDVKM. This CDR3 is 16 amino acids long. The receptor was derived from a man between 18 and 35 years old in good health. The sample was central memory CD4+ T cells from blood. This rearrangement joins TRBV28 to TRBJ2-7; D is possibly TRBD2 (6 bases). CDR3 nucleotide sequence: TGTGCCAGCAGCAAGGGAGGTGTAGCGAGTTCCTACGAGCAGCACTTC. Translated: CASSKGGVASSYEQHF.